This TCR beta chain was recovered during a study of blood T cells in healthy people across ages. The second PCR ran roughly 7 to 12 cycles with a sample-barcoded 5' primer and J-beta primers. TCRdb independently ran MiXCR on the 5' RACE reads; one entry per CDR3 protein. The sample gives 1.5 million to 2 million distinct CDR3 sequences, about 49% of which show up once; over 2% is in the top ten. Donors were healthy Caucasian individuals from Russia aged about 6 to 90. CDR3 length: 14 residues. V was cut by 1 base and J by 4 bases, with 7 bases left in between. Germline V gene data show CDR1 as SGHAT and CDR2 as FQNNGV.

The sequenced material came from blood. V gene TRBV11-2 combines with J gene TRBJ2-2; D is unresolved. The receptor was isolated from a middle-aged woman in good health. The CDR3 sequence is CASSLGGFTGELFF. The CDR3 DNA reads as TGTGCCAGCAGCTTAGGGGGATTCACCGGGGAGCTGTTTTTT.